A selection of T cell receptor beta chains follows, all from one sample in a study of vaccination and CD4 T cells after COVID-19. Antigens of these TCRs are unknown. TCRdb used MiXCR to reprocess the PCR reads, holding one entry per CDR3 protein. The profile covers 20,000 to 25,000 distinct CDR3 sequences, with roughly 50% appearing a single time and 5.5% to 7% taken by the ten largest. Material for sequencing was CD4+ T cells from blood, cultured in vitro. The receptor set was obtained from a human donor who had recovered from COVID-19. The conserved cysteine and the conserved F or W are not part of the CDR3 here.

v_gene: TRBV15; CDR3aa: ATSRGQGATGELF
v_gene: TRBV27; CDR3aa: ASRRGGSQLNYGYT
v_gene: TRBV2; CDR3aa: ASSETCYEQY
v_gene: TRBV15; CDR3aa: ATSRGGISEAF
v_gene: TRBV27; CDR3aa: ASSPRTGIEEKLF
v_gene: TRBV7-8; CDR3aa: ASSLGTINYGYT
v_gene: TRBV28; CDR3aa: ASSPYLLAGRANNEQF
v_gene: TRBV6-1; CDR3aa: ASSQTGDYGYT
v_gene: TRBV7-9; CDR3aa: ASSPPSDTEAF
v_gene: TRBV7-2; CDR3aa: ASSLLDQPQH
v_gene: TRBV20-1; CDR3aa: SADREAYGYT
v_gene: TRBV7-9; CDR3aa: ASSLRTGDGYT
v_gene: TRBV6-2/TRBV6-3; CDR3aa: ASRRGSAEIGRPDTQY
v_gene: TRBV10-3; CDR3aa: ASTAGPAYEQY
v_gene: TRBV20-1; CDR3aa: SAGREGDSSYEQY
v_gene: TRBV5-1; CDR3aa: ASRVWAESNYGYT
v_gene: TRBV5-4; CDR3aa: ASSLRDSGEQY
v_gene: TRBV19; CDR3aa: ASSTGLLSNQPQH
v_gene: TRBV19; CDR3aa: ASSIDSNYEQY
v_gene: TRBV5-6; CDR3aa: ASREGLAGTDTQY
v_gene: TRBV27; CDR3aa: ASSPGPSWDREDGYT
v_gene: TRBV6-4; CDR3aa: ASSDRVGTEAF
v_gene: TRBV7-2; CDR3aa: ASSYRSSGNTIY
v_gene: TRBV15; CDR3aa: ATSRDIGGNYNEQF
v_gene: TRBV9; CDR3aa: ASSEGREVRETQY
v_gene: TRBV7-9; CDR3aa: ASSAVGTNYGYT